A selection of T cell receptor beta chains follows, all from one sample in a study of control samples from healthy donors and cancer patients. Generated by immunoSEQ multiplex PCR, the TCRdb table keeps only in-frame clones and is missing some. The profile shows fewer than 95,000 clones, around nine tenths of them singletons. Specimen: blood. The receptor source for this set is a man under 40 in good health. Each CDR3 is given with its conserved first and last residue. Fields, in order: CDR3 protein, CDR3 DNA, D gene, clone size, V gene, J gene. A D gene is named only where the DNA matches it firmly. Some rows have no size entry. The others give once, few or many, or a class for an expanded clone.

CDR3 protein: CASSLGPAYNEQFF
CDR3 DNA: TGTGCCAGCAGTCTTGGGCCGGCTTACAATGAGCAGTTCTTC
D gene: .
clone size: .
V gene: TRBV6-5
J gene: TRBJ2-1

CDR3 protein: CASNSGQEANYGYTF
CDR3 DNA: TGTGCCAGCAATTCAGGACAGGAAGCTAACTATGGCTACACCTTC
D gene: TRBD1
clone size: .
V gene: TRBV28
J gene: TRBJ1-2

CDR3 protein: CASSYSISNYGYTF
CDR3 DNA: TGTGCCAGCAGTTACTCGATTTCTAACTATGGCTACACCTTC
D gene: .
clone size: .
V gene: TRBV6-5
J gene: TRBJ1-2

CDR3 protein: CASSVGTSGEGGIAKNIQYF
CDR3 DNA: TGTGCCAGCAGCGTAGGGACTAGCGGGGAAGGAGGAATAGCCAAAAACATTCAGTACTTC
D gene: TRBD2
clone size: .
V gene: TRBV9
J gene: TRBJ2-4

CDR3 protein: CASSSPAGTSGEPEQFF
CDR3 DNA: TGTGCCAGCAGCTCCCCGGCTGGGACTAGCGGGGAGCCTGAGCAGTTCTTC
D gene: TRBD2
clone size: .
V gene: TRBV7-9
J gene: TRBJ2-1

CDR3 protein: CASSLGSDRNYEQYF
CDR3 DNA: TGCGCCAGCAGCTTGGGATCGGACAGGAACTACGAGCAGTACTTC
D gene: TRBD1
clone size: .
V gene: TRBV5-1
J gene: TRBJ2-7

CDR3 protein: CASSADRGRVYGYTF
CDR3 DNA: TGTGCCAGCAGTGCAGACAGGGGGCGCGTCTATGGCTACACCTTC
D gene: TRBD1
clone size: .
V gene: TRBV27
J gene: TRBJ1-2

CDR3 protein: CAISGDGSNEQFF
CDR3 DNA: TGTGCCATCAGTGGGGACGGATCTAATGAGCAGTTCTTC
D gene: .
clone size: .
V gene: TRBV10-3
J gene: TRBJ2-1

CDR3 protein: CATSDYRDTQYF
CDR3 DNA: TGTGCCACCTCCGATTACAGGGATACGCAGTATTTT
D gene: .
clone size: .
V gene: TRBV15
J gene: TRBJ2-3

CDR3 protein: CASSAGGGAWETQYF
CDR3 DNA: TGTGCCAGCAGTGCTGGCGGGGGGGCCTGGGAGACCCAGTACTTC
D gene: TRBD2
clone size: .
V gene: TRBV2
J gene: TRBJ2-5

CDR3 protein: CASGPQGLDEQFF
CDR3 DNA: TGTGCCAGCGGCCCCCAGGGACTAGATGAGCAGTTCTTC
D gene: TRBD2
clone size: .
V gene: TRBV27
J gene: TRBJ2-1

CDR3 protein: CASSEGLAGGPGTGELFF
CDR3 DNA: TGTGCCAGCAGCGAGGGACTAGCGGGGGGGCCGGGAACCGGGGAGCTGTTTTTT
D gene: TRBD2
clone size: .
V gene: TRBV9
J gene: TRBJ2-2

CDR3 protein: CASSAKGPTYGYTF
CDR3 DNA: TGTGCCAGCAGCGCCAAAGGACCAACCTATGGCTACACCTTC
D gene: .
clone size: .
V gene: TRBV6-5
J gene: TRBJ1-2

CDR3 protein: CASRSPANTGELFF
CDR3 DNA: TGTGCCAGCAGGTCCCCAGCGAACACCGGGGAGCTGTTTTTT
D gene: .
clone size: .
V gene: TRBV27
J gene: TRBJ2-2

CDR3 protein: CASSFHIRTGELFF
CDR3 DNA: TGTGCCAGCAGCTTTCACATTAGGACCGGGGAGCTGTTTTTT
D gene: .
clone size: .
V gene: TRBV7-8
J gene: TRBJ2-2

CDR3 protein: CASSTQGNTEAFF
CDR3 DNA: TGTGCCAGCAGCACACAGGGGAACACTGAAGCTTTCTTT
D gene: .
clone size: .
V gene: TRBV14
J gene: TRBJ1-1

CDR3 protein: CASSPATSGGFKF
CDR3 DNA: TGTGCCAGCAGCCCTGCTACTAGCGGGGGCTTCAAATTT
D gene: TRBD2
clone size: .
V gene: TRBV7-2
J gene: TRBJ2-3

CDR3 protein: CATSRHDRETNGYTF
CDR3 DNA: TGTGCCACCAGCAGGCATGACAGGGAAACCAATGGCTACACCTTC
D gene: TRBD1
clone size: once
V gene: TRBV15
J gene: TRBJ1-2

CDR3 protein: CASSPGGGTGNSPLHF
CDR3 DNA: TGTGCCAGCAGCCCCGGGGGCGGGACAGGGAACTCACCCCTCCACTTT
D gene: TRBD1
clone size: .
V gene: TRBV5-4
J gene: TRBJ1-6

CDR3 protein: CASSPGSYQETQYF
CDR3 DNA: TGCGCCAGCAGCCCCGGGTCGTACCAAGAGACCCAGTACTTC
D gene: .
clone size: .
V gene: TRBV5-1
J gene: TRBJ2-5

CDR3 protein: CASSQAGGLYNEQFF
CDR3 DNA: TGTGCCAGCAGCCAAGCCGGGGGTCTCTACAATGAGCAGTTCTTC
D gene: .
clone size: .
V gene: TRBV3-1/TRBV3-2
J gene: TRBJ2-1

CDR3 protein: CASVPLGLPYGYTF
CDR3 DNA: TGTGCCAGCGTACCCTTAGGACTGCCCTATGGCTACACCTTC
D gene: .
clone size: .
V gene: TRBV2
J gene: TRBJ1-2

CDR3 protein: CAISEINYEQYF
CDR3 DNA: TGTGCCATCAGTGAAATCAACTACGAGCAGTACTTC
D gene: .
clone size: once
V gene: TRBV10-3
J gene: TRBJ2-7

CDR3 protein: CASSGQLDTEAFF
CDR3 DNA: TGTGCCAGCAGCGGTCAGCTGGACACTGAAGCTTTCTTT
D gene: .
clone size: .
V gene: TRBV5-4
J gene: TRBJ1-1

CDR3 protein: CASTDGTGSTGELFF
CDR3 DNA: TGTGCCAGCACCGACGGGACAGGGTCCACCGGGGAGCTGTTTTTT
D gene: TRBD1
clone size: .
V gene: TRBV7-6
J gene: TRBJ2-2

CDR3 protein: CAWSGSGERLETQYF
CDR3 DNA: TGTGCCTGGAGTGGTAGCGGGGAACGGCTGGAGACCCAGTACTTC
D gene: TRBD2
clone size: .
V gene: TRBV30
J gene: TRBJ2-5

CDR3 protein: CASSLATIRREQFF
CDR3 DNA: TGTGCCAGCAGCTTGGCCACTATTCGACGTGAGCAGTTCTTC
D gene: .
clone size: .
V gene: TRBV5-8
J gene: TRBJ2-1

CDR3 protein: CARGIWEKLFF
CDR3 DNA: TGTGCCAGGGGTATTTGGGAAAAACTGTTTTTT
D gene: .
clone size: .
V gene: TRBV12-3/TRBV12-4
J gene: TRBJ1-4

CDR3 protein: CATSDPIRRGLSNEQFF
CDR3 DNA: TGTGCCACCAGTGACCCTATTAGGCGGGGCCTATCGAATGAGCAGTTCTTC
D gene: .
clone size: .
V gene: TRBV24-1
J gene: TRBJ2-1

CDR3 protein: CASSLASGGAHYGYTF
CDR3 DNA: TGTGCCAGCAGCTTAGCCTCCGGGGGCGCGCACTATGGCTACACCTTC
D gene: .
clone size: .
V gene: TRBV7-2
J gene: TRBJ1-2

CDR3 protein: CASSRDFGQPQHF
CDR3 DNA: TGTGCCAGCAGCAGGGATTTTGGTCAGCCCCAGCATTTT
D gene: .
clone size: .
V gene: TRBV2
J gene: TRBJ1-5

CDR3 protein: CSVSGSETGNTIYF
CDR3 DNA: TGCAGCGTTTCAGGGTCTGAGACTGGAAACACCATATATTTT
D gene: .
clone size: .
V gene: TRBV29-1
J gene: TRBJ1-3

CDR3 protein: CASSWDGSSYNSPLHF
CDR3 DNA: TGTGCCAGCAGTTGGGACGGCAGCTCCTATAATTCACCCCTCCACTTT
D gene: .
clone size: .
V gene: TRBV27
J gene: TRBJ1-6

CDR3 protein: CASSQGRQGTGNSPLHF
CDR3 DNA: TGCGCCAGCAGCCAAGGCAGACAGGGAACGGGTAATTCACCCCTCCACTTT
D gene: TRBD1
clone size: .
V gene: TRBV4-1
J gene: TRBJ1-6

CDR3 protein: CASSRTGRFSNQPQHF
CDR3 DNA: TGTGCCAGCAGCCGAACAGGGCGATTTAGCAATCAGCCCCAGCATTTT
D gene: .
clone size: few
V gene: TRBV7-7
J gene: TRBJ1-5

CDR3 protein: CASSLGRQNIQYF
CDR3 DNA: TGCGCCAGCAGCTTGGGCAGACAAAACATTCAGTACTTC
D gene: .
clone size: .
V gene: TRBV5-1
J gene: TRBJ2-4

CDR3 protein: CASPGSVADTQYF
CDR3 DNA: TGTGCCAGTCCGGGCTCCGTCGCAGATACGCAGTATTTT
D gene: .
clone size: few
V gene: TRBV6-4
J gene: TRBJ2-3

CDR3 protein: CASGGVSYNEQFF
CDR3 DNA: TGTGCCAGCGGGGGAGTATCCTACAATGAGCAGTTCTTC
D gene: .
clone size: .
V gene: TRBV2
J gene: TRBJ2-1

CDR3 protein: CASSPPPGSKNIQYF
CDR3 DNA: TGTGCCAGCAGCCCCCCCCCGGGTTCCAAAAACATTCAGTACTTC
D gene: .
clone size: .
V gene: TRBV9
J gene: TRBJ2-4

CDR3 protein: CASSMDRGRVSYGYTF
CDR3 DNA: TGTGCCAGCAGCATGGACAGGGGGCGCGTCTCTTATGGCTACACCTTC
D gene: TRBD1
clone size: .
V gene: TRBV5-6
J gene: TRBJ1-2

CDR3 protein: CASGTVNYGYTF
CDR3 DNA: TGTGCCAGCGGTACGGTAAACTATGGCTACACCTTC
D gene: .
clone size: .
V gene: TRBV6-5
J gene: TRBJ1-2

CDR3 protein: CASSRQGKETQYF
CDR3 DNA: TGCGCCAGCAGCCGACAGGGAAAAGAGACCCAGTACTTC
D gene: TRBD1
clone size: .
V gene: TRBV4-1
J gene: TRBJ2-5

CDR3 protein: CASSSTHEQYF
CDR3 DNA: TGTGCCAGCAGTTCCACCCACGAGCAGTACTTC
D gene: .
clone size: once
V gene: TRBV12-3/TRBV12-4
J gene: TRBJ2-7

CDR3 protein: CASSYRGGPPGANVLTF
CDR3 DNA: TGTGCCAGTAGTTACCGGGGGGGGCCCCCGGGGGCCAACGTCCTGACTTTC
D gene: TRBD2
clone size: .
V gene: TRBV19
J gene: TRBJ2-6

CDR3 protein: CASSSGSANTGELFF
CDR3 DNA: TGCGCCAGCAGCTCAGGGTCGGCGAACACCGGGGAGCTGTTTTTT
D gene: .
clone size: .
V gene: TRBV5-1
J gene: TRBJ2-2

CDR3 protein: CASSRTGGSGNTIYF
CDR3 DNA: TGCGCCAGCAGTCGGACAGGGGGCTCTGGAAACACCATATATTTT
D gene: TRBD1
clone size: once
V gene: TRBV10-2
J gene: TRBJ1-3

CDR3 protein: CASTGGQMNTEAFF
CDR3 DNA: TGTGCCAGCACCGGGGGACAGATGAACACTGAAGCTTTCTTT
D gene: TRBD1
clone size: .
V gene: TRBV6-5
J gene: TRBJ1-1

CDR3 protein: CASSTRDPRYNEQFF
CDR3 DNA: TGTGCCAGCAGCACCAGGGACCCTAGATACAATGAGCAGTTCTTC
D gene: .
clone size: .
V gene: TRBV21-1
J gene: TRBJ2-1

CDR3 protein: CASSHPKAGGFTGELFF
CDR3 DNA: TGTGCCAGCAGCCATCCGAAGGCGGGGGGATTCACCGGGGAGCTGTTTTTT
D gene: TRBD2
clone size: .
V gene: TRBV6-2/TRBV6-3
J gene: TRBJ2-2

CDR3 protein: CASSLGANTDTQYF
CDR3 DNA: TGCGCCAGCAGCTTGGGTGCAAACACTGATACGCAGTATTTT
D gene: .
clone size: many
V gene: TRBV5-1
J gene: TRBJ2-3

CDR3 protein: CASSPGLGGIDEQFF
CDR3 DNA: TGTGCCAGCAGTCCGGGACTCGGAGGAATCGATGAGCAGTTCTTC
D gene: .
clone size: .
V gene: TRBV27
J gene: TRBJ2-1